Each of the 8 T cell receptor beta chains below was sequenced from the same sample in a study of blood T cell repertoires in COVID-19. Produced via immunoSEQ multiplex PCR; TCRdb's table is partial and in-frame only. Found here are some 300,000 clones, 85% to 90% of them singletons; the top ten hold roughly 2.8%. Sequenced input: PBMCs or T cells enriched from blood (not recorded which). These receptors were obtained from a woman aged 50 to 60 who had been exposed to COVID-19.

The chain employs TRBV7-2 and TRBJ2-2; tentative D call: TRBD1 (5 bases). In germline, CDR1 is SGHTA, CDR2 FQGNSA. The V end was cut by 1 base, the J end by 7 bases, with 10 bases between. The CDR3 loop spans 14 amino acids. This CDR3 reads CASSLVGPDGELFF. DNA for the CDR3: TGTGCCAGCAGCTTAGTGGGGCCGGACGGGGAGCTGTTTTTT.

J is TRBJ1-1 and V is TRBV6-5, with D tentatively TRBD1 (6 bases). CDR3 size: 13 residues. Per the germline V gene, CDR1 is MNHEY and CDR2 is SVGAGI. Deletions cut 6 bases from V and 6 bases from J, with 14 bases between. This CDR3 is CASSVTGLAEAFF. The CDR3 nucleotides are TGTGCCAGCAGCGTCACAGGGTTGGCTGAAGCTTTCTTT.

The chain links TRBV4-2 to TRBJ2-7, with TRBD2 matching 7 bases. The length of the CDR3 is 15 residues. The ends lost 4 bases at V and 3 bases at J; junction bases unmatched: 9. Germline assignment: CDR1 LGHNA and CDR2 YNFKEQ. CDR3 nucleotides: TGTGCCAGCAGCCCAGACTTGTCGGGAGGCTACGAGCAGTACTTC. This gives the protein CASSPDLSGGYEQYF.

CDR3 sequence: CASSLAGVLLGNTIYF. The CDR3, as DNA: TGTGCCAGCAGCTTGGCCGGGGTACTTCTGGGAAACACCATATATTTT. The chain employs TRBV5-6 and TRBJ1-3; D uncertain. The CDR3 consists of 16 residues. With 0 bases removed from V and 4 bases from J, the gap between germline ends came to 14 bases. The germline gives CDR1 SGHDT, CDR2 YYEEEE.

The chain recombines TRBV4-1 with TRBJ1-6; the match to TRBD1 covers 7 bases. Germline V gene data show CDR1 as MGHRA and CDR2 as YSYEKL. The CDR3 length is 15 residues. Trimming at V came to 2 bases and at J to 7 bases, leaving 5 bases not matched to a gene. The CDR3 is CASSQPTGVNSPLHF. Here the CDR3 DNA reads TGCGCCAGCAGCCAACCCACAGGGGTCAATTCACCCCTCCACTTT.

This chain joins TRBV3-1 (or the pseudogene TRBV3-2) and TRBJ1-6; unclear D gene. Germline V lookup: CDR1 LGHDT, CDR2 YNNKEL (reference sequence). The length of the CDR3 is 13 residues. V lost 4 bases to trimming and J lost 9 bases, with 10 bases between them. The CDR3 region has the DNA TGTGCCAGCAGCCTTTCAAGAGGTTCACCCCTCCACTTT. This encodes CASSLSRGSPLHF.

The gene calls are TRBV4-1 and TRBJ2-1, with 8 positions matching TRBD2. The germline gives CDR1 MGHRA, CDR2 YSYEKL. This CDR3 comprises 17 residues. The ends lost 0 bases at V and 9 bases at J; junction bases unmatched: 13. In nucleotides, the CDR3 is TGCGCCAGCAGCCAAGATGAGAGAGCGGGGGCAGGTGGTGAGCAGTTCTTC. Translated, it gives CASSQDERAGAGGEQFF.

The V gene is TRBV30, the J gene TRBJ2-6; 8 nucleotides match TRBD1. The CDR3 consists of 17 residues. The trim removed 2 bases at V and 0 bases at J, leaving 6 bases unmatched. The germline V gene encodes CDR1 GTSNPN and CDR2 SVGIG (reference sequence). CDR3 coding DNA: TGTGCCTGGAGTATCACCAGGGGGCCCTCTGGGGCCAACGTCCTGACTTTC. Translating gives CAWSITRGPSGANVLTF. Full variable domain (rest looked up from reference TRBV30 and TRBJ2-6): SQTIHQWPATLVQPVGSPLSLECTVEGTSNPNLYWYRQAAGRGLQLLFYSVGIGQISSEVPQNLSASRPQDRQFILSSKKLLLSDSGFYLCAWSITRGPSGANVLTFGAGSRLTVL.